This TCR beta chain is drawn from a study of T cell responses to AZD1222 COVID-19 vaccine (dated by TCRdb to the early 2020s). Describing the broader study: A total of more than 230 trial participants underwent TCR sequencing, of whom approximately 210 received two doses of AZD1222 and about 25 received two doses of the MenACWY control vaccine. Trial participants were enrolled by age into 18-55, 56-69 and 70-plus year subgroups, with 148, 28 and 57 TCR-sequenced participants respectively. Points the paper makes about the study in general: Conclusions about previously exposed vaccinees were limited because only 5 or 6 AZD1222 recipients were SARS-CoV-2 seropositive at baseline. In the small 56-69-year group, the increase in depth fell short of significance, most likely because of low power. After two AZD1222 doses, spike-specific TCR breadth and depth were significantly higher than at day 0 and than in MenACWY recipients. No day 14 peak-response samples were available, so repertoires were characterized only after the peak T cell response. Reportedly, almost half of the unique spike-specific TCRs recognized epitopes lying outside the regions that are mutated in the B.1.351 and B.1.1.7 variants. Vaccine-associated CD4 TCRs spanned the whole spike protein, with dominant responses in regions 160-218 and 743-854. Most participants were white British and females outnumbered males, and the authors suggested that clonal diversity may have been underestimated.

The time point label on this specimen signifies: baseline before first vaccination. In light of the paper, this sample's treatment or condition label describes: meningococcal conjugate vaccine given as trial control. Vaccinee samples were obtained from the UK trials COV001 and COV002, which included a single-blind randomized controlled phase 2/3 trial of AZD1222 (ChAdOx1 nCoV-19) in healthy adults. For TCRbeta chain sequencing, PBMC samples from trial participants were taken at day 0 and at day 28 after the second dose. As to this clone: Its binding antigen is unknown. Relative to the germline gene, one junction end is altered; a read error may explain this.

The CDR3, cysteine through phenylalanine, is 14 amino acids long. Only CDR3 DNA remains: 42 bases, in frame from the first base. CDR1 and CDR2 were assigned from the germline V gene as KGHDR and SFDVKD. The CDR3 regions of human TCRbeta chains were subjected to immunosequencing. Processing in the source paper ran as follows. TCRs in the repertoires were compared against a reference library of SARS-CoV-2-specific TCRs that had been generated with the MIRA antigen-specificity platform. Breadth was defined as the fraction of unique TCRs that were SARS-CoV-2-associated, and depth was defined as the fraction of total T cells that were SARS-CoV-2-associated. Each spike-specific TCR was assigned to its reactive spike region and to a CD4 or CD8 class using the MIRA data. Log10-transformed breadth and depth values were compared by one-way ANOVA with Sidak's multiple comparisons tests. This is the immuneACCESS table as TCRdb keeps it, with only in-frame sequences that have V and J called. A part of the clones is gone; compared with another copy, unresolved V genes explain less than half, and the rest is unexplained. Clone size and V and J calls were adopted from that table, with D and trimming inferred from the DNA. Counted in this sample were 120,000 or so clones; approximately 90% of them appeared once. The ten largest clones capture 11% of the sample.

Sample: peripheral blood, taken on day 0 of MenACWY control vaccination. Here the chain combines TRBV24-1 and TRBJ2-7; the D gene is possibly TRBD1 or TRBD2, each agreeing over 5 bases. This receptor was taken from an adult in good health. CDR3 sequence: CATSDLLQGKRVDF. The bases are TGTGCCACCAGTGATTTACTCCAGGGCAAGAGGGTGGACTTC.